The 16 T cell receptor beta chains below come from one sample, sequenced in a study of shared clonotypes between healthy human individuals. Generated by immunoSEQ multiplex PCR, the TCRdb table keeps only in-frame clones and is missing some. The table has hundreds of thousands of clones, approximately 96% seen once. Naive CD8 cells, CD45RO-negative and positively selected for CCR7, excluded terminally differentiated effector memory CD45RA+ cells. Sequences were obtained from naive CD8+ T cells sorted from blood. These receptors came from a woman in her thirties in good health.

V is TRBV13 and J is TRBJ2-3; a weak D match, TRBD1 (7 bases). With 4 bases removed from V and 3 bases from J, the gap between germline ends came to 14 bases. This CDR3 is 15 amino acids long. CDR1 is PRHDT and CDR2 is FYEKMQ in the germline V gene (reference sequence). This CDR3 reads CASSSHAGGTDTQYF. The CDR3 coding sequence is TGTGCCAGCAGCTCCCACGCAGGGGGGACAGATACGCAGTATTTT.

The V and J genes are TRBV27 and TRBJ2-2; TRBD1 aligns across 8 bases. Germline lookup yields CDR1 MNHEY and CDR2 SMNVEV (reference sequence). Unmatched junction bases numbered 7, after V lost 1 base and J lost 3 bases. The CDR3 sequence is 17 residues long. CDR3 loop: CASSLLRTGRDTGELFF. DNA for the CDR3: TGTGCCAGCAGTTTATTGAGGACAGGGCGAGACACCGGGGAGCTGTTTTTT.

This chain joins TRBV5-8 and TRBJ1-5; the D gene is possibly TRBD1 (6 bases). V lost 5 bases and J lost 2, with 11 bases in between. The CDR3 is 14 residues long. Germline V lookup: CDR1 SGHTS, CDR2 YDEGEE. The CDR3 loop is CASRETGGNQPQHF. Here the CDR3 DNA reads TGTGCCAGCAGAGAGACAGGTGGCAATCAGCCCCAGCATTTT.

The chain employs TRBV14 and TRBJ2-1; 8 bases are shared with TRBD1. CDR1 and CDR2 from the germline V gene are SGHDN and FVKESK. With 4 bases clipped from V and 7 bases from J, the junction kept 6 bases outside the gene matches. The CDR3 is made up of 14 amino acids. For the CDR3, the DNA is TGTGCCAGCAGCCCCTCACAGGGGGGTAATGAGCAGTTCTTC. Translating gives CASSPSQGGNEQFF.

Only one count was recorded for this clone. The V call is TRBV10-2, the J call TRBJ2-1; weak D call: TRBD2 (5 bases). This CDR3 is 17 amino acids long. CDR1 and CDR2 from the germline V gene are WSHSY and SAAADI. V lost 9 bases and J 0 bases, leaving 21 bases between the germline ends. CDR3 loop: CASRRYFAGSSYNEQFF. CDR3 nucleotides: TGCGCCAGTCGGCGATACTTCGCTGGGAGCTCCTACAATGAGCAGTTCTTC.

The rearrangement uses TRBV5-6 and TRBJ2-2; D may be TRBD1 (5 bases). Germline V lookup: CDR1 SGHDT, CDR2 YYEEEE. The CDR3 sequence is 14 residues long. V was pared by 0 bases and J by 6 bases, with 9 bases between. The CDR3 bases are TGTGCCAGCAGCTTGGCAGGGTCCCCCGGGGAGCTGTTTTTT. It codes for CASSLAGSPGELFF. Based on the CDR3 plus reference TRBV5-6 and TRBJ2-2, the full variable domain is DAGVTQSPTHLIKTRGQQVTLRCSPKSGHDTVSWYQQALGQGPQFIFQYYEEEERQRGNFPDRFSGHQFPNYSSELNVNALLLGDSALYLCASSLAGSPGELFFGEGSRLTVL.

This clone was counted a single time. CDR3 DNA sequence: TGTGCCAGCAGCCCCGGGCCAGGCCTTGGAAACACCATATATTTT. Amino acids: CASSPGPGLGNTIYF. The rearrangement links TRBV7-8 to TRBJ1-3; D is unresolved. Germline CDR1 SGHVS, CDR2 FQNEAQ. This CDR3 is 15 amino acids long. With 5 bases removed from V and 3 bases from J, the gap between germline ends came to 14 bases.

This clone was found once. The chain combines TRBV19 with TRBJ1-5; 7 nucleotides line up with TRBD1. In germline, CDR1 is LNHDA, CDR2 SQIVND (reference sequence). J was trimmed by 6 bases and V by 3 bases; bases with no gene match: 11. This CDR3 has 16 residues. CDR3 bases: TGTGCCAGTAGTATGGGCCGGGACAGATCCGGTCAGCCCCAGCATTTT. This codes for CASSMGRDRSGQPQHF.

This chain connects TRBV27 to TRBJ2-2, with D perhaps given as TRBD1 or TRBD2 (5 bases each). V dropped 6 bases and J dropped 4 bases, with 12 bases sitting between them. CDR1 is MNHEY, CDR2 SMNVEV, per germline (reference sequence). The CDR3 is 14 residues long. The CDR3 DNA sequence: TGTGCCAGCAGGTGGGGGAGCGGCACCGGGGAGCTGTTTTTT. It translates to CASRWGSGTGELFF.

The chain recombines TRBV2 with TRBJ2-1; D ambiguous. V dropped 8 bases and J dropped 2 bases, with 10 bases sitting between them. This CDR3 region has 13 residues. Germline V gene data show CDR1 as SNHLY and CDR2 as FYNNEI. In DNA, the CDR3 is TGTGCCAGCTATGACAAAGCCTACAATGAGCAGTTCTTC. Amino acids: CASYDKAYNEQFF.

The chain carries TRBV25-1 and TRBJ1-3; D is unclear. CDR1 and CDR2 from the germline V gene are MGHDK and SYGVNS. The CDR3 has 15 residues. V was shortened by 5 bases and J by 0 bases, with 11 bases between the two germline ends. The CDR3 DNA reads as TGTGCCAGCAGTTCCGCAGGCGGCTCTGGAAACACCATATATTTT. Its protein is CASSSAGGSGNTIYF. The whole variable domain, remainder taken from reference TRBV25-1 and TRBJ1-3, is EADIYQTPRYLVIGTGKKITLECSQTMGHDKMYWYQQDPGMELHLIHYSYGVNSTEKGDLSSESTVSRIRTEHFPLTLESARPSHTSQYLCASSSAGGSGNTIYFGEGSWLTVV.

This clone is a singleton in its sample. Within the sample, other DNA sequences also encode this same CDR3. J is TRBJ2-7 and V is TRBV27; 7 nucleotides match TRBD2. V was pared by 6 bases and J by 2 bases, with 4 bases of the junction left unmatched. CDR3 length: 13 residues. Germline values: CDR1 MNHEY, CDR2 SMNVEV (reference sequence). The CDR3 DNA reads as TGTGCCAGCAGCCTCGGGACTACCTACGAGCAGTACTTC. Amino acids: CASSLGTTYEQYF.

In this sample, this clone turned up once. The J gene is TRBJ2-7, the V gene TRBV7-2, with no clear D. Germline values: CDR1 SGHTA, CDR2 FQGNSA. V was shortened by 0 bases and J by 2 bases, with 11 bases between the two germline ends. This CDR3 is built from 15 residues. The CDR3 DNA is TGTGCCAGCAGCTTAGCATTATCGGGCACCTACGAGCAGTACTTC. Its translation: CASSLALSGTYEQYF.

The rearrangement joins TRBV12-2 to TRBJ2-6; TRBD1 was called by the table and not checked on the DNA. TRBV12-2 is assigned pseudogene status. This CDR3 comprises 18 residues. In nucleotides, the CDR3 is TGTGCAAGTCACCCGGGACAGGGGGCGACTTCTGGGGCCAACGTCCTGACTTTC. It specifies CASHPGQGATSGANVLTF.

The chain couples TRBV7-9 to TRBJ1-5; no clear D. Germline V gives CDR1 SEHNR, CDR2 FQNEAQ (reference sequence). The CDR3 has 15 amino acids. V lost 0 bases, J lost 3 bases, and 9 bases lay in between. The CDR3 sequence is CASSLARGDNQPQHF. CDR3 DNA sequence: TGTGCCAGCAGCTTAGCTCGCGGGGACAATCAGCCCCAGCATTTT.

The chain combines TRBV13 with TRBJ1-1; tentative D call: TRBD1 (6 bases). The CDR3 contains 15 residues. Germline V lookup: CDR1 PRHDT, CDR2 FYEKMQ (reference sequence). V was pared by 4 bases and J by 0 bases, with 12 bases between. The CDR3 loop reads CASSWETGLNTEAFF. As DNA, the CDR3 is TGTGCCAGCAGCTGGGAGACAGGACTGAACACTGAAGCTTTCTTT. Full variable domain (outside the CDR3, taken from reference TRBV13 and TRBJ1-1): AAGVIQSPRHLIKEKRETATLKCYPIPRHDTVYWYQQGPGQDPQFLISFYEKMQSDKGSIPDRFSAQQFSDYHSELNMSSLELGDSALYFCASSWETGLNTEAFFGQGTRLTVV.